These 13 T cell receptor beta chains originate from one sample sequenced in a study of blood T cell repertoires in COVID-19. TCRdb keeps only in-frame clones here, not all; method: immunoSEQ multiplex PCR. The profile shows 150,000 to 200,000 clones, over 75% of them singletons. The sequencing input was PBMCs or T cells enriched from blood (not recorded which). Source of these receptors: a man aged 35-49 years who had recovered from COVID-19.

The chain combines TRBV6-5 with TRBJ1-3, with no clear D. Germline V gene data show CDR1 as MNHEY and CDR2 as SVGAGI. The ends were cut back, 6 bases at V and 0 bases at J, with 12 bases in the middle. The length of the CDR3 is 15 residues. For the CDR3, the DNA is TGTGCCAGCAGAGATGGTGTCGGCTCTGGAAACACCATATATTTT. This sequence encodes CASRDGVGSGNTIYF.

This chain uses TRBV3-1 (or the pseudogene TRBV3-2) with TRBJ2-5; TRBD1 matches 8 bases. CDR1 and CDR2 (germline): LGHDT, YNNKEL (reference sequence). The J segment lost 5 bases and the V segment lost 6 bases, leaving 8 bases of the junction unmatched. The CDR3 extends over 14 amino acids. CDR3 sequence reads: CASRGRTGYETQYF. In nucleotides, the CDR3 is TGTGCCAGCAGGGGCCGGACAGGGTATGAGACCCAGTACTTC.

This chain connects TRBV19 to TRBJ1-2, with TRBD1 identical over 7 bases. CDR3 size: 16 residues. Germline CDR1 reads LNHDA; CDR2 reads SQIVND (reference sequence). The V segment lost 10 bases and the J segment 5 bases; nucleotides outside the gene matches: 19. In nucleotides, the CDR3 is TGTGCCACCTTTAAAGGGGGGACAGTCGACCCTTATGGCTACACCTTC. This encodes CATFKGGTVDPYGYTF.

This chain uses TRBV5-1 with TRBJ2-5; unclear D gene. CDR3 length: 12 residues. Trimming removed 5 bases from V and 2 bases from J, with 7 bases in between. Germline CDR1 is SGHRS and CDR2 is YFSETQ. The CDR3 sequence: CASRPEQETQYF. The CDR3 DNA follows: TGCGCCAGCAGGCCGGAGCAAGAGACCCAGTACTTC.

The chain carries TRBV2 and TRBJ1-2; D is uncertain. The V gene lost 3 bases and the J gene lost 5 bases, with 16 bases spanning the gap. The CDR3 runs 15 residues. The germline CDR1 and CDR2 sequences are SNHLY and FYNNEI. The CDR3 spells CASSEEGRDGYGYTF. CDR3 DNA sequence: TGTGCCAGCAGTGAGGAGGGCCGGGATGGGTATGGCTACACCTTC.

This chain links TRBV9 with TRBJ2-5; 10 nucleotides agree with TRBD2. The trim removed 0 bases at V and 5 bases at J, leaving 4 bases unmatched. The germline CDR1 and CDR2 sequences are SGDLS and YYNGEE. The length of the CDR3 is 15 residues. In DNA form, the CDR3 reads TGTGCCAGCAGCGTAGCCCCTAGCGGGGGTGAGACCCAGTACTTC. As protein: CASSVAPSGGETQYF.

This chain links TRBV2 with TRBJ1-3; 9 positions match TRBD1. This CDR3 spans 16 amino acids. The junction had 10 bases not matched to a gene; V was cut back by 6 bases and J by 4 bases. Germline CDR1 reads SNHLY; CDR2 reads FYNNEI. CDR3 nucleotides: TGTGCCAGCAGGTCGGACAGGGGTTGGTTCGGAAACACCATATATTTT. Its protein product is CASRSDRGWFGNTIYF.

The CDR3 loop reads CASSIDLGRRGGYTF. The CDR3 nucleotides read TGTGCCAGTAGTATAGATCTTGGGAGACGCGGTGGCTACACCTTC. The chain is built from TRBV19 and TRBJ1-2; no clear D gene. The CDR3 has 15 amino acids. CDR1 is LNHDA and CDR2 is SQIVND in the germline V gene (reference sequence). V dropped 0 bases and J dropped 7 bases, with 15 bases sitting between them.

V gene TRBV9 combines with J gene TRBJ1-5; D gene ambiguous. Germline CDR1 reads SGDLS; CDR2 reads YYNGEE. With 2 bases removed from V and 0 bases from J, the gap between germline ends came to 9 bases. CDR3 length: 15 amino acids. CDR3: CASSVGGFSNQPQHF. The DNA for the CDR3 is TGTGCCAGCAGCGTCGGTGGTTTTAGCAATCAGCCCCAGCATTTT.

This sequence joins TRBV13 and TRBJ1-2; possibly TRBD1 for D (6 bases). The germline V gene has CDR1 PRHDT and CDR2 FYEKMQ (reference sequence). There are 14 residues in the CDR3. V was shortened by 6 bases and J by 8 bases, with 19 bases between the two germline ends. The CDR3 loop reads CASRGPRGAEGYTF. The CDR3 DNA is TGTGCCAGCAGGGGACCCCGGGGGGCCGAAGGCTACACCTTC.

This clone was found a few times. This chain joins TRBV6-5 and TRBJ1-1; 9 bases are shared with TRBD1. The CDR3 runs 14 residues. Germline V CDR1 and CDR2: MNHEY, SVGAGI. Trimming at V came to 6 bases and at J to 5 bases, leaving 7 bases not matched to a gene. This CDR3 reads CASRPTGGMTEAFF. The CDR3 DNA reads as TGTGCCAGCAGACCTACAGGGGGCATGACTGAAGCTTTCTTT.

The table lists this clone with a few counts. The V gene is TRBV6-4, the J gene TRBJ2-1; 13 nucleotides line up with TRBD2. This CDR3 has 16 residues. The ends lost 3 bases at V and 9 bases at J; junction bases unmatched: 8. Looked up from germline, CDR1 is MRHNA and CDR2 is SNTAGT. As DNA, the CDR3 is TGTGCCAGCAGTGAATTACTAGCGGGGGGGCCGTCTGAGCAGTTCTTC. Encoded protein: CASSELLAGGPSEQFF.

The CDR3 DNA sequence: TGTGCCAGCAGCCATCCCAGGGGATACTTGTACGTC. This codes for CASSHPRGYLYV. This chain connects TRBV21-1 to TRBJ2-7; the D call TRBD1 from the table was never checked on the DNA. TRBV21-1 is annotated as a pseudogene. This CDR3 has 12 residues.